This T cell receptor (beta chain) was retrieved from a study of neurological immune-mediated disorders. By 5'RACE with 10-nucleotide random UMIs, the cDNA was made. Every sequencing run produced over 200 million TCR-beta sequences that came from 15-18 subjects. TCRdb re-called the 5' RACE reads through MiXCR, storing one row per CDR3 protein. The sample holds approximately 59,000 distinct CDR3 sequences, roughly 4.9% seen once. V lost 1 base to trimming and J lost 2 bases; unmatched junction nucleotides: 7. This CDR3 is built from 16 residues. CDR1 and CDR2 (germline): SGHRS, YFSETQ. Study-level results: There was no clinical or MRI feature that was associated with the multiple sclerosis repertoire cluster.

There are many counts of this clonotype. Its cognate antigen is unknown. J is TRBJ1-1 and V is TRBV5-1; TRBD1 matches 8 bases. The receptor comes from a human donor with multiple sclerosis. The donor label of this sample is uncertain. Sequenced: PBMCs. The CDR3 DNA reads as TGCGCCAGCAGCTTGTTAATCCAGGGGGCCAACACTGAAGCTTTCTTT. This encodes CASSLLIQGANTEAFF.